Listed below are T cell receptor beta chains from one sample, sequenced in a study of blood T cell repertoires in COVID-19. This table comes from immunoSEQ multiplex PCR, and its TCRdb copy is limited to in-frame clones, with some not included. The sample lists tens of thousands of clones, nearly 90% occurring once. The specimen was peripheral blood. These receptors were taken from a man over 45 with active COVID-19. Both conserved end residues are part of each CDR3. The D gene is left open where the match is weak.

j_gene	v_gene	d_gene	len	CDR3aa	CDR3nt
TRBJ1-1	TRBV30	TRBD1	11	CAWSGTGGTFF	TGTGCCTGGAGTGGAACAGGGGGAACTTTCTTT
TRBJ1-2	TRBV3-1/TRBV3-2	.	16	CASSQDNRGAVYGYTF	TGTGCCAGCAGCCAAGATAACCGGGGGGCCGTCTATGGCTACACCTTC
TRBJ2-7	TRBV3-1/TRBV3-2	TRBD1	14	CASSEGQGSYEQYF	TGTGCCAGCAGCGAGGGACAGGGATCCTACGAGCAGTACTTC
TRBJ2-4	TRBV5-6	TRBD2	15	CASSLLGGAKNIQYF	TGTGCCAGCAGCTTGCTCGGGGGGGCCAAAAACATTCAGTACTTC
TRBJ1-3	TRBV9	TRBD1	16	CASSGQGRGTGNTIYF	TGTGCCAGCAGCGGACAGGGGAGGGGGACTGGAAACACCATATATTTT
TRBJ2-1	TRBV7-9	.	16	CASSSPPSGVYNEQFF	TGTGCCAGCAGCTCCCCCCCCAGCGGAGTTTACAATGAGCAGTTCTTC
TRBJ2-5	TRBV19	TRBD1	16	CASSMPGQGVLETQYF	TGTGCCAGTAGTATGCCGGGACAGGGGGTTTTAGAGACCCAGTACTTC
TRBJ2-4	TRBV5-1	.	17	CASSLNPQGLPKNIQYF	TGCGCCAGCAGCTTGAATCCCCAGGGGCTTCCCAAAAACATTCAGTACTTC
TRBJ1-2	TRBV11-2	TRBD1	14	CASSLNRGAYGYTF	TGTGCCAGCAGCTTAAACAGGGGGGCCTATGGCTACACCTTC
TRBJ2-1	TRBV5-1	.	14	CASSPQGLNNEQFF	TGCGCCAGCAGTCCCCAGGGACTGAACAATGAGCAGTTCTTC